A single sample gave rise to the 29 T cell receptor beta chains below, sequenced in a study of T cells in Graves' hyperthyroidism and ophthalmopathy. Amplification of TCR beta CDR3 regions used RNA as the template. Carried out on the TCR CDR3, a first-round RT-PCR used the HTBI primer set. A single record per CDR3 protein comes from TCRdb applying MiXCR to the multiplex PCR reads. This table holds about 150,000 distinct CDR3 sequences, over 20% found once. Sequencing was carried out using blood. The receptors come from a woman aged 45-65 years with Graves' hyperthyroidism that later progressed to Graves' ophthalmopathy.

This sequence joins TRBV7-6 and TRBJ2-2; no definite D call. The V gene lost 3 bases and the J gene lost 0 bases, with 8 bases spanning the gap. CDR1 SGHVS and CDR2 FNYEAQ come from the germline V gene. This CDR3 has 15 residues. Here the CDR3 reads CASSFSHANTGELFF. The CDR3 DNA follows: TGTGCCAGCAGCTTTAGCCACGCGAACACCGGGGAGCTGTTTTTT.

Ten or more counts support this clonotype. The genes are TRBV7-9 and TRBJ2-1; TRBD2 agrees at 10 bases. The ends lost 1 base at V and 9 bases at J; junction bases unmatched: 9. The germline V gene encodes CDR1 SEHNR and CDR2 FQNEAQ (reference sequence). This CDR3 has 16 residues. The CDR3 protein is CASSLGLAGVAGEQFF. CDR3 coding DNA: TGTGCCAGCAGCTTAGGCCTAGCGGGAGTAGCAGGTGAGCAGTTCTTC.

The rearrangement links TRBV5-1 to TRBJ2-3, with TRBD2 identical over 10 bases. Germline V gene sequence: CDR1 SGHRS, CDR2 YFSETQ. This CDR3 contains 16 residues. Unmatched junction bases numbered 7, after V lost 0 bases and J lost 6 bases. This CDR3 reads CASSLGTSGGRDTQYF. The CDR3 nucleotides are TGCGCCAGCAGCTTGGGGACTAGCGGAGGTCGGGATACGCAGTATTTT.

This clonotype was recorded at least ten times. The chain is built from TRBV12-3 or TRBV12-4 and TRBJ1-4, with D possibly being TRBD1 (5 bases). The CDR3 is 15 residues long. Trimming left V 4 bases short and J 9 bases short, with 18 bases between. CDR3 coding DNA: TGTGCCAGCAGTTCGGGCGGGACGGGATCGAAAAAACTGTTTTTT. Translated, it gives CASSSGGTGSKKLFF.

The chain is built from TRBV12-3 or TRBV12-4 and TRBJ2-1, with 12 bases that match TRBD2. CDR3 length: 17 residues. V trimming: 4 bases; J trimming: 9 bases; junction bases outside the gene matches: 13. CDR3: CASSYLAGGEYKPEQFF. The CDR3 DNA reads as TGTGCCAGCAGTTACCTAGCGGGGGGGGAGTACAAGCCTGAGCAGTTCTTC.

This clonotype was seen at least ten times. The chain couples TRBV20-1 to TRBJ2-1; no definite D call. The CDR3 is 11 amino acids. The germline V and J ends were trimmed by 7 bases and 9 bases, with 13 bases remaining between them. From germline, CDR1 is DFQATT and CDR2 SNEGSKA (reference sequence). Written as DNA, the CDR3 is TGCAGTGTGGTAGCCTTAGCTGAGCAGTTCTTC. This translates into CSVVALAEQFF.

Many counts were recorded for this clonotype. V is TRBV28 and J is TRBJ2-3; TRBD2 agrees at 8 bases. Germline CDR1 and CDR2: MDHEN and SYDVKM. V was clipped by 3 bases and J by 2 bases; unmatched bases: 4. This CDR3 has 15 amino acids. The CDR3, as DNA: TGTGCCAGCAGTTTTGAACTAGCGGTCACAGATACGCAGTATTTT. Translated, it gives CASSFELAVTDTQYF.

This chain connects TRBV5-1 to TRBJ2-5; the match to TRBD2 covers 10 bases. Germline V gene data show CDR1 as SGHRS and CDR2 as YFSETQ. Trimming cost V 1 base and J 4 bases; bases outside gene matches: 4. The length of the CDR3 is 15 residues. The CDR3 coding sequence is TGCGCCAGCAGCTTGACCCCTAGCGGGAGAGAGACCCAGTACTTC. Residues: CASSLTPSGRETQYF. Full variable domain (outside the CDR3, taken from reference TRBV5-1 and TRBJ2-5): KAGVTQTPRYLIKTRGQQVTLSCSPISGHRSVSWYQQTPGQGLQFLFEYFSETQRNKGNFPGRFSGRQFSNSRSEMNVSTLELGDSALYLCASSLTPSGRETQYFGPGTRLLVL.

In this sample, this clonotype turned up many times. The rearrangement uses TRBV15 and TRBJ1-1, with unresolved D. The CDR3 runs 15 residues. Germline CDR1 reads LNHNV; CDR2 reads YYDKDF (reference sequence). Between the trimmed V and J ends, which lost 5 bases and 8 bases, there was a span of 21 bases. The CDR3 nucleotides are TGTGCCACCAGCCGGCCGACAATTTCTTTGTCCGAAGCTTTCTTT. The encoded protein is CATSRPTISLSEAFF.

This clonotype was picked up a small number of times. The chain is built from TRBV20-1 and TRBJ1-6, with a possible D match to TRBD1 (5 bases). The V gene lost 0 bases and the J gene lost 7 bases, with 16 bases spanning the gap. From germline, CDR1 is DFQATT and CDR2 SNEGSKA (reference sequence). CDR3 size: 16 residues. The CDR3 loop is CSARDPRDSSNSPLHF. The CDR3 DNA reads as TGCAGTGCTAGAGATCCCCGGGACTCCTCCAATTCACCCCTCCACTTT.

This clonotype occurred a few times. The genes are TRBV20-1 and TRBJ1-5; D is uncertain. The CDR3 is 16 amino acids. The ends were cut back, 0 bases at V and 4 bases at J, with 16 bases in the middle. CDR1 is DFQATT, CDR2 SNEGSKA, per germline (reference sequence). The chain's CDR3 is CSARDWTVGGNQPQHF. The CDR3 region has the DNA TGCAGTGCTAGAGACTGGACGGTGGGAGGGAATCAGCCCCAGCATTTT.

This clonotype was counted only a few times. The gene calls are TRBV5-6 and TRBJ1-1, with D unclear. Trimming took off 4 bases at V and 0 bases at J, with 13 bases between the two ends. Germline V gene sequence: CDR1 SGHDT, CDR2 YYEEEE. The CDR3 totals 15 residues. The CDR3 here is CASSGPGPMNTEAFF. Written as DNA, the CDR3 is TGTGCCAGCAGCGGCCCCGGGCCCATGAACACTGAAGCTTTCTTT.

This clonotype was counted many times. The gene calls are TRBV18 and TRBJ2-1; D is possibly TRBD2 (5 bases). The CDR3 has 13 residues. Germline CDR1 reads KGHSH; CDR2 reads LQKENI. Between the trimmed V and J ends, which lost 3 bases and 8 bases, there was a span of 11 bases. The CDR3 reads CASSPTWGDEQFF. In nucleotides, the CDR3 is TGTGCCAGCTCACCGACTTGGGGAGATGAGCAGTTCTTC. The full variable domain, in which reference TRBV18 and TRBJ2-1 provide the parts outside the CDR3, is NAGVMQNPRHLVRRRGQEARLRCSPMKGHSHVYWYRQLPEEGLKFMVYLQKENIIDESGMPKERFSAEFPKEGPSILRIQQVVRGDSAAYFCASSPTWGDEQFFGPGTRLTVL.

This clonotype was recorded at least ten times. V is TRBV28 and J is TRBJ2-3; a possible D gene is TRBD1 (5 bases). This CDR3 region has 12 residues. Germline CDR1 MDHEN, CDR2 SYDVKM. Trimming cost V 6 bases and J 7 bases, with 11 bases left between them. CDR3 amino acids: CASRKTGNTQYF. CDR3 bases: TGTGCCAGCAGGAAAACAGGAAATACGCAGTATTTT.

About this clonotype: Its ends do not fully match the called genes, so a read error is possible. This chain links TRBV5-1 with TRBJ1-1; D is unresolved. This CDR3 has 13 amino acids. The germline gives CDR1 SGHRS, CDR2 YFSETQ. The CDR3 is CASSLEQNTETFF. CDR3 bases: TGCGCCAGCAGCTTGGAACAGAACACTGAAACTTTCTTT.

This clonotype has just a few counts. This chain joins TRBV14 and TRBJ2-7, with D possibly TRBD1 on 6 matching bases. The CDR3 contains 14 residues. Trimming took 0 bases from V and 6 from J, leaving 12 bases between them. From germline, CDR1 is SGHDN and CDR2 FVKESK. CDR3 protein: CASSQENRAAEQYF. CDR3 nucleotide sequence: TGTGCCAGCAGCCAAGAAAACAGGGCGGCCGAGCAGTACTTC.

In the case of this clonotype: A clone one base away is much larger, so this may be a read error. This chain connects TRBV10-3 to TRBJ2-6, with TRBD2 matching 9 bases. This CDR3 comprises 20 residues. Germline CDR1 and CDR2: ENHRY and SYGVKD. CDR3 amino acids: CAINESGGRGPPSGANVLTF. DNA of the CDR3: TGTGCCATCAATGAGTCTGGCGGGAGGGGGCCACCTTCTGGGGCCAACGTCCTGACTTTC.

This clonotype was recorded many times. This chain uses TRBV12-3 or TRBV12-4 with TRBJ2-5; D perhaps matches TRBD2 (5 bases). The V and J ends lost 3 bases and 5 bases respectively, with 13 bases between them. There are 14 residues in the CDR3. CDR3 bases: TGTGCCAGCAGTTTCCGGGATTTGAGGGAGACCCAGTACTTC. It specifies CASSFRDLRETQYF.

This rearrangement joins TRBV18 to TRBJ1-2; 8 bases are shared with TRBD1. This CDR3 has 15 residues. Germline V gene data show CDR1 as KGHSH and CDR2 as LQKENI. After removal of 6 bases from V and 0 bases from J, the junction contained 6 bases not matched to a gene. CDR3 residues: CASSPDRGSNYGYTF. CDR3 DNA: TGTGCCAGCTCTCCCGACAGGGGATCTAACTATGGCTACACCTTC.

The chain carries TRBV30 and TRBJ1-5, with 7 bases identical to TRBD1. The CDR3 spans 14 residues. The V gene end was trimmed by 4 bases and the J gene end by 1 base; junction bases not matched to a gene: 4. The V gene's germline CDR1 is GTSNPN and CDR2 SVGIG (reference sequence). The chain's CDR3 is CAWKGATSNQPQHF. CDR3 bases: TGTGCCTGGAAGGGGGCGACCAGCAATCAGCCCCAGCATTTT.

The chain carries TRBV7-6 and TRBJ2-7, with 9 bases fitting TRBD1. V trimming: 6 bases; J trimming: 4 bases; junction bases outside the gene matches: 7. The V gene's germline CDR1 is SGHVS and CDR2 FNYEAQ. This CDR3 spans 14 amino acids. The CDR3 sequence is CASSTGTGSYEQYF. The CDR3 bases are TGTGCCAGCAGTACCGGGACAGGGAGTTACGAGCAGTACTTC.

The CDR3 nucleotides are TGCGCCAGCAGCCTAAGGACTAGCGGGAGTTCCTACAATGAGCAGTTCTTC. Its translation is CASSLRTSGSSYNEQFF. The rearrangement joins TRBV5-1 to TRBJ2-1; the match to TRBD2 covers 13 bases. Germline CDR1 SGHRS, CDR2 YFSETQ. There are 17 residues in the CDR3. V gave up 4 bases and J gave up 1 base; unmatched junction bases: 5. Using reference TRBV5-1 and TRBJ2-1 for the parts outside the CDR3, the full variable domain is KAGVTQTPRYLIKTRGQQVTLSCSPISGHRSVSWYQQTPGQGLQFLFEYFSETQRNKGNFPGRFSGRQFSNSRSEMNVSTLELGDSALYLCASSLRTSGSSYNEQFFGPGTRLTVL.

Ten or more counts support this clonotype. The chain is built from TRBV7-3 and TRBJ2-3, with TRBD2 as a possible D gene (5 bases). This CDR3 is built from 15 residues. Germline V lookup: CDR1 SGHTA, CDR2 FQGTGA. V lost 1 base and J lost 1, with 9 bases in between. The CDR3 DNA is TGTGCCAGCAGCTTAAATTCAGCGGGCACAGATACGCAGTATTTT. Protein sequence: CASSLNSAGTDTQYF.

This chain links TRBV12-3 or TRBV12-4 with TRBJ1-1, with D maybe TRBD1 (5 bases). The CDR3 has 12 amino acids. V lost 5 bases to trimming and J lost 10 bases, with 14 bases between them. In DNA, the CDR3 is TGTGCCAGCAGTCTTGGACCGGGGACAGCTTTCTTT. It specifies CASSLGPGTAFF.

This clonotype was seen more than once but under ten times. The chain recombines TRBV14 with TRBJ2-5, with 8 positions matching TRBD2. CDR3 size: 16 residues. V lost 4 bases and J lost 4; bases outside the gene matches: 11. In germline, CDR1 is SGHDN, CDR2 FVKESK. CDR3 in DNA: TGTGCCAGCAGCCCCTCGATCCGAGCGGGAGTAGAGACCCAGTACTTC. Its translation is CASSPSIRAGVETQYF.

The chain joins TRBV7-6 to TRBJ2-7; D is uncertain. The V and J ends lost 2 bases and 0 bases respectively, with 8 bases between them. This CDR3 is 14 amino acids long. Germline loops: CDR1 SGHVS, CDR2 FNYEAQ. The CDR3 loop reads CASSLSYSSYEQYF. The CDR3 DNA reads as TGTGCCAGCAGCTTATCGTACTCCTCCTACGAGCAGTACTTC.

The count of this clonotype is one. The V and J genes are TRBV27 and TRBJ2-3; perhaps TRBD1 as D (6 bases). This CDR3 comprises 14 residues. V dropped 6 bases and J dropped 2 bases, with 12 bases sitting between them. Per germline, CDR1 MNHEY and CDR2 SMNVEV (reference sequence). The CDR3 sequence is CASSSTGSTDTQYF. CDR3 in DNA: TGTGCCAGCAGCTCGACAGGTTCCACAGATACGCAGTATTTT.

V is TRBV9 and J is TRBJ1-1; possible D gene TRBD1, 5 bases. The CDR3 covers 14 residues. From germline, CDR1 is SGDLS and CDR2 YYNGEE. Trimming took 0 bases from V and 8 from J, leaving 14 bases between them. The CDR3 DNA reads as TGTGCCAGCAGCGTAGCTGGTAGTGCAGGGGAAGCTTTCTTT. This sequence encodes CASSVAGSAGEAFF.

This clonotype came up many times. This chain links TRBV7-8 with TRBJ2-3, with TRBD2 as a possible D gene (7 bases). The CDR3 loop spans 15 amino acids. Germline V lookup: CDR1 SGHVS, CDR2 FQNEAQ. Trimming left V 0 bases short and J 3 bases short, with 10 bases between. CDR3 sequence (DNA): TGTGCCAGCAGCTTAGCACAGGGAGGGACAGATACGCAGTATTTT. Its translation is CASSLAQGGTDTQYF.